This TCR beta chain derives from a study of beta chain features in type 1 diabetes. Expressed TCRB transcripts were sequenced after all isolated RNA was converted to cDNA. Here immunoSEQ multiplex PCR was the method, and the copy in TCRdb shows in-frame clones only, minus some. The data show 200,000 to 300,000 clones, approximately 70% seen once. Study-wide points: Healthy donors had naive, central memory and Treg TCRB repertoires that appeared less similar than those seen among patients. Among type 1 diabetes patients, VDJ junctions had fewer insertions and more deletions. Highly expressing activated T cells could be over-counted with a cDNA template. Still unanswered here is whether HLA type influences TCRB rearrangement.

In the case of this clone: Its antigen remains unknown.

Trimming removed 7 bases from V and 2 bases from J, with 4 bases in between. The CDR3 has 10 amino acids. CDR1 is GTSNPN, CDR2 SVGIG, per germline (reference sequence). Material: naive CD4+ T cells from blood. This chain links TRBV30 with TRBJ2-3; D is unresolved. The receptor was derived from a man aged 30 to 45 in good health. CDR3 loop: CALVTDTQYF. The CDR3 coding sequence is TGTGCCTTGGTCACAGATACGCAGTATTTT.